Following are 14 T cell receptor beta chains from one sample sequenced in a study of cytomegalovirus exposure and HLA in healthy donors. PCR amplification relied on 60 Vbeta primers (plus 13 Jbeta primers). The method was immunoSEQ multiplex PCR; TCRdb's version includes in-frame clones alone and lacks a portion of them. In the table there are under 200,000 clones, 77% of which are singletons. Source material: PBMCs. These receptors were taken from a male donor in good health and CMV-seropositive.

The rearrangement links TRBV4-1 to TRBJ1-5, with 10 bases identical to TRBD1. CDR3 size: 19 residues. Trimming took 1 base from V and 5 from J; bases not matched to a gene: 14. Germline V CDR1 and CDR2: MGHRA, YSYEKL. For the CDR3, the DNA is TGCGCCAGCAGCCAAGGGTCCGGGACAGGGGCCCCTGCATATCAGCCCCAGCATTTT. It yields the protein CASSQGSGTGAPAYQPQHF.

The rearrangement links TRBV5-1 to TRBJ1-1; D remains ambiguous. Germline V lookup: CDR1 SGHRS, CDR2 YFSETQ. The CDR3 totals 16 residues. V was pared by 1 base and J by 2 bases, with 15 bases between. The CDR3 here is CASSLTHRLVNTEAFF. CDR3 nucleotide sequence: TGCGCCAGCAGCTTGACCCACAGATTAGTTAACACTGAAGCTTTCTTT.

This clone appeared a few times. The chain is built from TRBV9 and TRBJ1-1; D is unresolved. Trimming took off 0 bases at V and 5 bases at J, with 11 bases between the two ends. Germline CDR1 SGDLS, CDR2 YYNGEE. CDR3 length: 14 residues. CDR3 in amino acids: CASSVVEGWTEAFF. CDR3 in DNA: TGTGCCAGCAGCGTAGTTGAGGGATGGACTGAAGCTTTCTTT. The full variable domain, with the rest looked up from reference TRBV9 and TRBJ1-1, is DSGVTQTPKHLITATGQRVTLRCSPRSGDLSVYWYQQSLDQGLQFLIQYYNGEERAKGNILERFSAQQFPDLHSELNLSSLELGDSALYFCASSVVEGWTEAFFGQGTRLTVV.

To note about this clone: A read error may produce the germline difference seen at one junction end. CDR3 region: CSSSLSGDEQFF. The CDR3 coding sequence is TGTTCCAGCAGCTTATCGGGGGATGAGCAGTTCTTC. J is TRBJ2-1 and V is TRBV7-9, with a tentative D call TRBD2 (6 bases). Germline CDR1 SEHNR, CDR2 FQNEAQ (reference sequence). The CDR3 consists of 12 residues.

The rearrangement uses TRBV10-3 and TRBJ2-7, with a weak D call TRBD1 (7 bases). The CDR3 is 14 amino acids. V lost 6 bases to trimming and J lost 3 bases, with 15 bases between them. Germline V gives CDR1 ENHRY, CDR2 SYGVKD. This CDR3 reads CAIREGQGGYEQYF. The CDR3 DNA reads as TGTGCCATCAGAGAAGGGCAGGGGGGCTACGAGCAGTACTTC.

This clone occurred a few times. The genes are TRBV25-1 and TRBJ1-4, with D unresolved. Trimming removed 3 bases from V and 5 bases from J, with 10 bases in between. Per the germline V gene, CDR1 is MGHDK and CDR2 is SYGVNS. The CDR3 covers 14 residues. In nucleotides, the CDR3 is TGTGCCAGCAGTGACCCGAGAGGAAATGAAAAACTGTTTTTT. Translating it yields CASSDPRGNEKLFF.

This clone has only one observation. The chain has TRBV13 and TRBJ1-3; weak D call: TRBD1 (5 bases). The V gene lost 5 bases and the J gene lost 0 bases, with 11 bases spanning the gap. CDR1 is PRHDT and CDR2 is FYEKMQ in the germline V gene (reference sequence). The CDR3 contains 15 residues. CDR3 sequence reads: CASSLGTLSGNTIYF. The CDR3 nucleotides are TGTGCCAGCAGCCTCGGGACTCTCTCTGGAAACACCATATATTTT. Full variable domain (missing parts from reference TRBV13 and TRBJ1-3): AAGVIQSPRHLIKEKRETATLKCYPIPRHDTVYWYQQGPGQDPQFLISFYEKMQSDKGSIPDRFSAQQFSDYHSELNMSSLELGDSALYFCASSLGTLSGNTIYFGEGSWLTVV.

The genes are TRBV9 and TRBJ2-7; perhaps TRBD1 as D (6 bases). The CDR3 consists of 16 residues. Trimming stripped 3 bases from V and 5 bases from J, with 21 bases between. Germline V gene data show CDR1 as SGDLS and CDR2 as YYNGEE. CDR3 region: CASSATGQSIIHEQYF. Here the CDR3 DNA reads TGTGCCAGCAGCGCCACGGGACAATCCATAATCCACGAGCAGTACTTC.

The V call is TRBV7-3, the J call TRBJ2-3; 8 bases match TRBD1. CDR1 is SGHTA and CDR2 is FQGTGA in the germline V gene. The CDR3 loop spans 14 amino acids. The trim removed 2 bases at V and 10 bases at J, leaving 8 bases unmatched. CDR3 bases: TGTGCCAGCAGCTTAGTTGGCAGGGGGCGGGCGCAGTATTTT. Translation gives CASSLVGRGRAQYF.

The chain is built from TRBV7-2 and TRBJ2-4; no reliable D call. CDR1 and CDR2 (germline): SGHTA, FQGNSA. The length of the CDR3 is 12 residues. V was shortened by 9 bases and J by 6 bases, with 12 bases between the two germline ends. The CDR3 region is CASRGRGNIQYF. The CDR3 coding sequence is TGTGCCAGTCGAGGCAGAGGAAACATTCAGTACTTC. Full variable domain (outside the CDR3, taken from reference TRBV7-2 and TRBJ2-4): GAGVSQSPSNKVTEKGKDVELRCDPISGHTALYWYRQSLGQGLEFLIYFQGNSAPDKSGLPSDRFSAERTGGSVSTLTIQRTQQEDSAVYLCASRGRGNIQYFGAGTRLSVL.

The CDR3 region has the DNA TGTGCCAGCAGCTTAGGACAGGGGAAAAGAGGGTCAAACACTGAAGCTTTCTTT. Protein sequence: CASSLGQGKRGSNTEAFF. This rearrangement joins TRBV7-2 to TRBJ1-1; 8 positions agree with TRBD1. The CDR3 is made up of 18 amino acids. Germline lookup yields CDR1 SGHTA and CDR2 FQGNSA. The V gene end was trimmed by 1 base and the J gene end by 2 bases; junction bases not matched to a gene: 12.

The chain is built from TRBV6-5 and TRBJ2-7; D is unresolved. This CDR3 region has 14 residues. Germline loops: CDR1 MNHEY, CDR2 SVGAGI. Trimming took 5 bases from V and 5 from J, leaving 16 bases between them. CDR3 amino acids: CASSLLTPSDEQYF. The CDR3 DNA follows: TGTGCCAGCAGTCTCTTGACACCCTCGGACGAGCAGTACTTC.

The chain joins TRBV9 to TRBJ2-7; D is unclear. From germline, CDR1 is SGDLS and CDR2 YYNGEE. This CDR3 has 13 residues. V gave up 0 bases and J gave up 6 bases, with 10 bases separating them. The CDR3 spells CASSVVLFSEQYF. The CDR3 nucleotides are TGTGCCAGCAGCGTAGTACTGTTTAGCGAGCAGTACTTC.

This chain joins TRBV6-4 and TRBJ2-2; TRBD2 matches 8 bases. Per the germline V gene, CDR1 is MRHNA and CDR2 is SNTAGT. The V and J ends lost 5 bases and 1 base, in that order; junction bases with no gene match: 6. The CDR3 extends over 16 amino acids. CDR3 coding DNA: TGTGCCAGCAGTCCCCTGGCGGGGGGGAACACCGGGGAGCTGTTTTTT. Residues: CASSPLAGGNTGELFF.